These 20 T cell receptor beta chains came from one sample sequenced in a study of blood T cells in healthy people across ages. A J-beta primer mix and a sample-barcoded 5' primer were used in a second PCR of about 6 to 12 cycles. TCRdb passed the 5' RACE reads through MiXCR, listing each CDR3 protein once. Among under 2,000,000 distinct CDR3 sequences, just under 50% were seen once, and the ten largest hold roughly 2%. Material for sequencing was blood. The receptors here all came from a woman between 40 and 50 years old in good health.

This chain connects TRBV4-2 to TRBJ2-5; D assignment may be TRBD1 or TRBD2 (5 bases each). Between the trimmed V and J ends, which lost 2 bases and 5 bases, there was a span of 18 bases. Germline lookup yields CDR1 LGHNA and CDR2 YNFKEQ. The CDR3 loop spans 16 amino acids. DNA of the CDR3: TGTGCCAGCAGCCAACTATGGGACGGGGAGAAGGAGACCCAGTACTTC. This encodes CASSQLWDGEKETQYF.

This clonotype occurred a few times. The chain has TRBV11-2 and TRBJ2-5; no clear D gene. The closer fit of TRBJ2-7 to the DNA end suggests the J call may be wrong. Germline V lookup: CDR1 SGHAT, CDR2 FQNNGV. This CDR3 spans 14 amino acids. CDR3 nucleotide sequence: TGTGCCAGCAGCTCTAGTACTCCGGTAGGCGAGCAGTACTTC. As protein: CASSSSTPVGEQYF.

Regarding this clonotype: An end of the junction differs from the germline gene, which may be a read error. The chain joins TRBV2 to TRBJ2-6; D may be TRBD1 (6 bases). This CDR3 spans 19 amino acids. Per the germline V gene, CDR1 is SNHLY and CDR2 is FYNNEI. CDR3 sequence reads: CANSPLKTGLLSGANVLTF. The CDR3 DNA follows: TGTGCCAACAGTCCCCTTAAAACAGGGTTGTTATCTGGGGCCAACGTCCTGACTTTC.

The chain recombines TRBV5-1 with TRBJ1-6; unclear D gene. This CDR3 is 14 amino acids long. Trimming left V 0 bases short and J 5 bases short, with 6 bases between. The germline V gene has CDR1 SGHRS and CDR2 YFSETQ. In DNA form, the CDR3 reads TGCGCCAGCAGCTTGGACCAGAATAATTCACCCCTCCACTTT. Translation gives CASSLDQNNSPLHF.

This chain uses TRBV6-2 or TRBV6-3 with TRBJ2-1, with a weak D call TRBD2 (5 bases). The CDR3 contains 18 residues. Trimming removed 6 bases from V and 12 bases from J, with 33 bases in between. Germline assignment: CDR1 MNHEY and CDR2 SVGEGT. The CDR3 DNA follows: TGTGCCAGCAGGGATTCTCGTTTAGGCGGGCATCCCGGTCTTAGGCAGTTCTTC. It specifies CASRDSRLGGHPGLRQFF.

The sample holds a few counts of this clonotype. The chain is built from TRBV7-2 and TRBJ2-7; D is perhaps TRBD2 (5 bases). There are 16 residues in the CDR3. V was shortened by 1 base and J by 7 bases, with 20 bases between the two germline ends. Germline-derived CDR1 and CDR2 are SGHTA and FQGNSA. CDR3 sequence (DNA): TGTGCCAGCAGCTTAGTCGGCACCGGACGGAGGAATGAGCAGTACTTC. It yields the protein CASSLVGTGRRNEQYF.

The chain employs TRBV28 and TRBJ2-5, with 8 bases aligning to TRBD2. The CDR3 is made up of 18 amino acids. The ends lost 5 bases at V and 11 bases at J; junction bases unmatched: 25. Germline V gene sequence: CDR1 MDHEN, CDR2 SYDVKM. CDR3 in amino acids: CASSQTMGLDEPHPWQYF. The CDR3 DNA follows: TGTGCCAGCAGTCAGACGATGGGACTAGACGAACCCCACCCATGGCAGTACTTC.

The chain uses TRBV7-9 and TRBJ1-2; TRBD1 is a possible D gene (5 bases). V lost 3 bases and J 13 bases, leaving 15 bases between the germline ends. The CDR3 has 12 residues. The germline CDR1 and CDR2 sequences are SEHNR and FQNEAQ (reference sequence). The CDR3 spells CASSFGTARGTF. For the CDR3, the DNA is TGTGCCAGCAGCTTTGGGACGGCGAGGGGCACCTTC.

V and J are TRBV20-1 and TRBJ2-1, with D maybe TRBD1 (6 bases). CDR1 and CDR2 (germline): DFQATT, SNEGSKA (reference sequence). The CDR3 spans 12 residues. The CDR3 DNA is TGCAATGCAACCAAACCAGGGGAAAAGGAGTTCTTC. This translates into CNATKPGEKEFF.

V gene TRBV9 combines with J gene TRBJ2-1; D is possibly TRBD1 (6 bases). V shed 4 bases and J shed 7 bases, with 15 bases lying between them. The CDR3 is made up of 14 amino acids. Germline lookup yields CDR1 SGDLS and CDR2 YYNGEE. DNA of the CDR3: TGTGCCAGCAGCCCAACAGGGACGGTAAATGAGCAGTTCTTC. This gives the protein CASSPTGTVNEQFF.

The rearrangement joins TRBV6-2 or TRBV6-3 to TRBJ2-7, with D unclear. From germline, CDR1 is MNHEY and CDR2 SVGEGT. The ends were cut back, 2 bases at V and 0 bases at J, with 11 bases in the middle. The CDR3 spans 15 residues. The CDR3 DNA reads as TGTGCCAGCAGTTACGGTCTGGGTAGCTCCTACGAGCAGTACTTC. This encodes CASSYGLGSSYEQYF.

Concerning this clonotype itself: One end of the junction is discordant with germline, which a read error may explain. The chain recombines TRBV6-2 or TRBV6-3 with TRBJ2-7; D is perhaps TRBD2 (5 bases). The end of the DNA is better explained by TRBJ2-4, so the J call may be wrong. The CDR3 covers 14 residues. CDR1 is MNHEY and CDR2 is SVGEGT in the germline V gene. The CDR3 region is CAGSYSSRINIQYF. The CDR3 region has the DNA TGTGCCGGCAGTTACTCTAGCCGGATAAACATTCAGTACTTC.

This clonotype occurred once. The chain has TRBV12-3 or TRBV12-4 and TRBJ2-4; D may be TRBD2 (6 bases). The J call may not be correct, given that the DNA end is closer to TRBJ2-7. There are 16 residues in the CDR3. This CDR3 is CASSLVWGDGGNEQYF. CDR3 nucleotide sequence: TGTGCCAGCAGTTTAGTATGGGGGGACGGTGGGAACGAGCAGTACTTC.

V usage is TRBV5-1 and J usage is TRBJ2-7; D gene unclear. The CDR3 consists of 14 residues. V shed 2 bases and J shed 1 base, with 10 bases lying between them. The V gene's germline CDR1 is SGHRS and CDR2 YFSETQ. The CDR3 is CASSFLAQSYEQYF. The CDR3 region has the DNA TGCGCCAGCAGCTTTTTGGCCCAATCCTACGAGCAGTACTTC. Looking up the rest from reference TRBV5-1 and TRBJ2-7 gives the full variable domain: KAGVTQTPRYLIKTRGQQVTLSCSPISGHRSVSWYQQTPGQGLQFLFEYFSETQRNKGNFPGRFSGRQFSNSRSEMNVSTLELGDSALYLCASSFLAQSYEQYFGPGTRLTVT.

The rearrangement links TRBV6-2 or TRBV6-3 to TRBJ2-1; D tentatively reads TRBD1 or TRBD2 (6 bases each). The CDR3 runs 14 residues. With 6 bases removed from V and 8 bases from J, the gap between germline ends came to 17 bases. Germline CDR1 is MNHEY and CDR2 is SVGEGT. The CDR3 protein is CASRNGGRGYEQFF. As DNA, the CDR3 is TGTGCCAGCAGAAACGGGGGCCGGGGATATGAGCAGTTCTTC.

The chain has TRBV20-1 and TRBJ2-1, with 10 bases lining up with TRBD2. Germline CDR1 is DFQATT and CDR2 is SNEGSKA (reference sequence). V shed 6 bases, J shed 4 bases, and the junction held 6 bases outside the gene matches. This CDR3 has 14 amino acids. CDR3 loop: CSAKGLARYNEQFF. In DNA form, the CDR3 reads TGCAGTGCCAAGGGACTAGCGCGATACAATGAGCAGTTCTTC.

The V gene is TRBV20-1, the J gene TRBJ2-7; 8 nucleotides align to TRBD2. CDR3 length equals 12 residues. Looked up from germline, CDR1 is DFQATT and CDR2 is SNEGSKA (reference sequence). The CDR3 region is CRVAGSSYEQYF. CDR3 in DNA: TGCAGGGTAGCGGGGAGCTCCTACGAGCAGTACTTC.

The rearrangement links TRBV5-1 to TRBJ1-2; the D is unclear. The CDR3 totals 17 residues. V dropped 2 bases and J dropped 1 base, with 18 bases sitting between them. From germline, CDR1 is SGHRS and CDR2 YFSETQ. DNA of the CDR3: TGCGCCAGCAGCTTAAGTGGGAAGACTGAAAATAACTATGGCTACACCTTC. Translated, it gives CASSLSGKTENNYGYTF.

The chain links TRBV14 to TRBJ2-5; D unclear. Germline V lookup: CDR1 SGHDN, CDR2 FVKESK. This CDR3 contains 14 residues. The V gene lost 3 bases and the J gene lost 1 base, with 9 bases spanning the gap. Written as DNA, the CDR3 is TGTGCCAGCAGCCATGCATGGCTCCAAGAGACCCAGTACTTC. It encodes CASSHAWLQETQYF. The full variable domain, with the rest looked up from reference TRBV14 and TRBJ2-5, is EAGVTQFPSHSVIEKGQTVTLRCDPISGHDNLYWYRRVMGKEIKFLLHFVKESKQDESGMPNNRFLAERTGGTYSTLKVQPAELEDSGVYFCASSHAWLQETQYFGPGTRLLVL.

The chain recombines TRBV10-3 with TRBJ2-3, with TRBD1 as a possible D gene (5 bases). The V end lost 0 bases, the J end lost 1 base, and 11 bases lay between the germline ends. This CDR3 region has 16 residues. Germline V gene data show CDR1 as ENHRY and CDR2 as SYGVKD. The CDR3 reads CAISESRQGRTDTQYF. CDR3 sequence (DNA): TGTGCCATCAGTGAGTCGAGGCAGGGTCGCACAGATACGCAGTATTTT.